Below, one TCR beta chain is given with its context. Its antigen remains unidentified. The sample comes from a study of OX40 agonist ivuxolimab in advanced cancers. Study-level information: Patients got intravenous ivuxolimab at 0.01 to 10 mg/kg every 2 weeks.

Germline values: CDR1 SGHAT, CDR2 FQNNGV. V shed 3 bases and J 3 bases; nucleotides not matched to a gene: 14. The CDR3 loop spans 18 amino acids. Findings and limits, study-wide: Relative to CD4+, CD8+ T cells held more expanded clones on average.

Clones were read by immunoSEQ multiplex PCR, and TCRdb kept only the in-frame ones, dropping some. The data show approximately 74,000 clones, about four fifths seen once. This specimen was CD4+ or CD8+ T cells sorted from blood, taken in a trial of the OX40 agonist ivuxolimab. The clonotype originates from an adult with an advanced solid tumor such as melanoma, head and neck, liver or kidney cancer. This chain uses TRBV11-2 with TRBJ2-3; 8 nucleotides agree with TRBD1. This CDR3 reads CASSFGQGAVLGTDTQYF. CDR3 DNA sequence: TGTGCCAGCAGCTTCGGTCAGGGGGCCGTCTTAGGGACAGATACGCAGTATTTT.